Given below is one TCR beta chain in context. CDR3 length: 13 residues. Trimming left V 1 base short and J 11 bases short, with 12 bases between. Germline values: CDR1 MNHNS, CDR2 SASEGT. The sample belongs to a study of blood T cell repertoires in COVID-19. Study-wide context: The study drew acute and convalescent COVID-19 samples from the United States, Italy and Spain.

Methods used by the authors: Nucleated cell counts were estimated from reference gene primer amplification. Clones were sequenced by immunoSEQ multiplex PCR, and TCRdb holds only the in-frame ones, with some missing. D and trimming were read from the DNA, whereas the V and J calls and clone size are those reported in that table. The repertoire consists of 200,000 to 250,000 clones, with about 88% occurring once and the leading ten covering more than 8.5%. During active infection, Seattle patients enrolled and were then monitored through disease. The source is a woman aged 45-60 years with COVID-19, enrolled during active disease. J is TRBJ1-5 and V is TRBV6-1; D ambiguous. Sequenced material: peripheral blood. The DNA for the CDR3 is TGTGCCAGCAGTGAAGGTCCTGAGAGGACCCAGCATTTT. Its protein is CASSEGPERTQHF.